The next 17 T cell receptor beta chains were all read from a single sample in a study of blood T cell repertoires in COVID-19. Assay used: immunoSEQ multiplex PCR; TCRdb lists only in-frame clones, some missing. Of about 170,000 clones listed, approximately 87% are singletons. Sequencing input: peripheral blood. The receptors shown here come from a man younger than 35 with active or convalescent COVID-19.

This clone was recorded only once. The chain carries TRBV7-8 and TRBJ1-6; 8 nucleotides match TRBD1. This CDR3 contains 15 residues. CDR1 is SGHVS, CDR2 FQNEAQ, per germline. J gave up 10 bases and V 5 bases, and 10 bases lay outside the gene matches. The CDR3 nucleotides read TGTGCCAGCAGCGACGGACAGGGAAGAATATCACCCCTCCACTTT. Its protein product is CASSDGQGRISPLHF.

This chain connects TRBV4-1 to TRBJ2-5; 8 bases agree with TRBD2. CDR1 is MGHRA, CDR2 YSYEKL, per germline. V gave up 0 bases and J gave up 5 bases; unmatched junction bases: 5. This CDR3 spans 15 amino acids. As DNA, the CDR3 is TGCGCCAGCAGCCAAGATCTCTCTAGCGGGGAGACCCAGTACTTC. It yields the protein CASSQDLSSGETQYF.

The V gene is TRBV30, the J gene TRBJ1-5; TRBD1 matches at 7 bases. The CDR3 consists of 17 residues. Germline assignment: CDR1 GTSNPN and CDR2 SVGIG (reference sequence). V was clipped by 3 bases and J by 0 bases; unmatched bases: 11. CDR3 region: CAWRRTGMRDSNQPQHF. Written as DNA, the CDR3 is TGTGCCTGGAGGCGGACAGGAATGAGAGATAGCAATCAGCCCCAGCATTTT.

The chain has TRBV28 and TRBJ2-1; 7 nucleotides line up with TRBD2. CDR1 and CDR2 (germline): MDHEN, SYDVKM. The V gene end was trimmed by 6 bases and the J gene end by 6 bases; junction bases not matched to a gene: 11. This CDR3 contains 15 residues. CDR3 region: CASSPGGTVFNEQFF. DNA of the CDR3: TGTGCCAGCAGCCCCGGGGGGACCGTTTTCAATGAGCAGTTCTTC.

The chain employs TRBV28 and TRBJ1-5; TRBD1 matches 7 bases. V lost 7 bases to trimming and J lost 2 bases; unmatched junction nucleotides: 8. The CDR3 has 15 residues. CDR1 is MDHEN, CDR2 SYDVKM, per germline. The CDR3 sequence: CASITSTGGNQPQHF. CDR3 DNA: TGTGCCAGCATTACCTCCACAGGGGGCAATCAGCCCCAGCATTTT.

The chain joins TRBV19 to TRBJ1-6; D might be TRBD1 (5 bases). The length of the CDR3 is 15 residues. Trimming took off 6 bases at V and 9 bases at J, with 18 bases between the two ends. Germline V lookup: CDR1 LNHDA, CDR2 SQIVND (reference sequence). The CDR3 protein is CASSRGRDSTSPLHF. The CDR3 coding sequence is TGTGCCAGTAGCCGAGGCCGGGACTCTACTTCACCCCTCCACTTT.

Only a few counts were recorded for this clone. The rearrangement joins TRBV6-5 to TRBJ2-1; TRBD1 matches 7 bases. The CDR3 is 15 residues long. The germline V gene has CDR1 MNHEY and CDR2 SVGAGI. Trimming took 0 bases from V and 9 from J; bases not matched to a gene: 8. The CDR3 reads CASSYSLTGVGEQFF. Here the CDR3 DNA reads TGTGCCAGCAGTTACTCGTTAACAGGGGTGGGTGAGCAGTTCTTC.

The CDR3 nucleotides read TGTGCCAGTAGCCTCCGACAGGGGTATAGCAATCAGCCCCAGCATTTT. Residues: CASSLRQGYSNQPQHF. The chain combines TRBV19 with TRBJ1-5, with 8 bases aligning to TRBD1. This CDR3 comprises 16 residues. CDR1 and CDR2 (germline): LNHDA, SQIVND (reference sequence). J lost 0 bases, V lost 6 bases, and 7 bases had no gene match.

Here the CDR3 DNA reads TGCGCCAGCAGCTCTGGACTAACTCAAGAGACCCAGTACTTC. Its translation is CASSSGLTQETQYF. The chain employs TRBV5-1 and TRBJ2-5; the D gene is possibly TRBD2 (6 bases). Between the trimmed V and J ends, which lost 3 bases and 2 bases, there was a span of 11 bases. Per the germline V gene, CDR1 is SGHRS and CDR2 is YFSETQ. The CDR3 totals 14 residues.

The V call is TRBV18, the J call TRBJ1-5, with a tentative D call TRBD1 (6 bases). Trimming left V 6 bases short and J 1 base short, with 10 bases between. Looked up from germline, CDR1 is KGHSH and CDR2 is LQKENI. This CDR3 contains 14 residues. The CDR3 nucleotides read TGTGCCAGCTCCGAGGGGGACAGCAATCAGCCCCAGCATTTT. This codes for CASSEGDSNQPQHF.

V is TRBV6-2 or TRBV6-3 and J is TRBJ2-1; D remains unclear. Germline V gives CDR1 MNHEY, CDR2 SVGEGT. The V end lost 6 bases, the J end lost 9 bases, and 12 bases lay between the germline ends. This CDR3 region has 12 residues. CDR3 in amino acids: CASSLLNSEQFF. The CDR3 DNA reads TGTGCCAGCAGCCTCCTGAACAGTGAGCAGTTCTTC.

The chain couples TRBV2 to TRBJ1-6, with D possibly TRBD1 on 5 matching bases. There are 12 residues in the CDR3. Trimming removed 7 bases from V and 8 bases from J, with 9 bases in between. The germline gives CDR1 SNHLY, CDR2 FYNNEI. This CDR3 reads CASIEQDSPLHF. The DNA for the CDR3 is TGTGCCAGCATCGAACAGGATTCACCCCTCCACTTT.

This chain links TRBV27 with TRBJ1-2, with D possibly matching TRBD1 (5 bases). Germline V gene data show CDR1 as MNHEY and CDR2 as SMNVEV (reference sequence). Trimming pared 7 bases from V and 6 bases from J, leaving 18 bases between. CDR3 length equals 14 residues. The CDR3 region is CASTSLGGNHGYTF. As DNA, the CDR3 is TGTGCCAGCACCTCGCTCGGGGGGAACCATGGCTACACCTTC.

Many counts were recorded for this clone. The chain uses TRBV4-2 and TRBJ1-3; D may be TRBD1 (6 bases). This CDR3 has 16 residues. The V end lost 2 bases, the J end lost 0 bases, and 11 bases lay between the germline ends. The germline V gene encodes CDR1 LGHNA and CDR2 YNFKEQ. The DNA of the CDR3 is TGTGCCAGCAGCCAATGGGACACAAGCTCTGGAAACACCATATATTTT. The encoded protein is CASSQWDTSSGNTIYF.

The chain links TRBV24-1 to TRBJ2-6, with 7 bases that match TRBD1. The V gene end was trimmed by 4 bases and the J gene end by 2 bases; junction bases not matched to a gene: 4. The germline CDR1 and CDR2 sequences are KGHDR and SFDVKD. The CDR3 runs 16 residues. CDR3 in DNA: TGTGCCACCAGTGAACCCACAGGGGCTGGGGCCAACGTCCTGACTTTC. Its translation: CATSEPTGAGANVLTF.

This chain uses TRBV6-6 with TRBJ1-2; possibly TRBD1 for D (5 bases). V was pared by 8 bases and J by 6 bases, with 22 bases between. The CDR3 extends over 15 amino acids. Germline V CDR1 and CDR2: MNHNY, SVGAGI (reference sequence). The CDR3 coding sequence is TGTGCCAGCTTGGGTCCCAGGGAACGGTTGGATGGCTACACCTTC. Encoded protein: CASLGPRERLDGYTF.

The chain carries TRBV21-1 and TRBJ1-5; TRBD1 is taken as the D call from the table, unchecked against the DNA. TRBV21-1 corresponds to a pseudogene. The CDR3 runs to 18 residues. Here the CDR3 DNA reads TGTGCCAGCAGCAAGGAGAAAACCGGGACATATAGCAATCAGCCCCAGCATTTT. Encoded protein: CASSKEKTGTYSNQPQHF.